Presented here are 22 T cell receptor beta chains from one specimen sequenced in a study of blood T cells in healthy people across ages. PCR was performed a second time for about 7 to 11 cycles using a sample-barcoded 5' primer and a J-beta primer mix. One entry per CDR3 protein results from TCRdb running MiXCR on the 5' RACE reads. The data hold around 800,000 distinct CDR3 sequences, with under 30% observed a single time. The data also belong to a second study, concerning T cells of mothers and their children.

The specimen sequenced was blood. The receptors were sampled from a boy aged 10-17 years in good health.

J is TRBJ2-7 and V is TRBV6-5; 8 bases match TRBD2. The end of the DNA fits TRBJ2-1 better, so the J call may be wrong. This CDR3 comprises 15 residues. The V gene's germline CDR1 is MNHEY and CDR2 SVGAGI. DNA of the CDR3: TGTGCCAGCAGCTTCCAAAGCGGGGGCCAGAATGAGCAGTTCTTC. This sequence encodes CASSFQSGGQNEQFF.

Many counts were recorded for this clonotype. The genes are TRBV7-2 and TRBJ2-1; 7 nucleotides agree with TRBD2. There are 17 residues in the CDR3. Looked up from germline, CDR1 is SGHTA and CDR2 is FQGNSA. The V and J ends lost 5 bases and 0 bases, in that order; junction bases with no gene match: 10. This chain's CDR3 is CASSPTSRGSSYNEQFF. Here the CDR3 DNA reads TGTGCCAGCAGCCCAACTTCGCGGGGGAGCTCCTACAATGAGCAGTTCTTC.

This sequence joins TRBV9 and TRBJ1-2; 10 bases are a match to TRBD1. Germline V gene sequence: CDR1 SGDLS, CDR2 YYNGEE. J lost 6 bases, V lost 3 bases, and 5 bases had no gene match. The CDR3 sequence is 14 residues long. CDR3 nucleotide sequence: TGTGCCAGCAGCGCCCGGACAGGGGGAGATGGCTACACCTTC. This translates into CASSARTGGDGYTF.

The table lists this clonotype with a few counts. The chain recombines TRBV7-6 with TRBJ2-2; 8 nucleotides line up with TRBD1. This CDR3 spans 15 amino acids. Trimming cost V 4 bases and J 6 bases; bases outside gene matches: 7. Germline values: CDR1 SGHVS, CDR2 FNYEAQ. In nucleotides, the CDR3 is TGTGCCAGCAGCTCCTCCGGGACAGGAGCCGGGGAGCTGTTTTTT. Translation: CASSSSGTGAGELFF.

This clonotype has a handful of counts. The chain recombines TRBV9 with TRBJ2-1; 9 nucleotides match TRBD2. This CDR3 has 15 residues. V lost 6 bases to trimming and J lost 3 bases; unmatched junction nucleotides: 7. Looked up from germline, CDR1 is SGDLS and CDR2 is YYNGEE. The CDR3 DNA sequence: TGTGCCAGCACCTTGACTAGCGGAGACTACAATGAGCAGTTCTTC. This sequence encodes CASTLTSGDYNEQFF.

This clonotype was found a few times. The gene calls are TRBV7-3 and TRBJ2-5; maybe TRBD2 (5 bases). CDR3 length: 13 residues. V lost 8 bases and J lost 5, with 15 bases in between. Germline V gene sequence: CDR1 SGHTA, CDR2 FQGTGA. The CDR3 bases are TGTGCCAGCGGGGAGCAGGCTATGGAGACCCAGTACTTC. It specifies CASGEQAMETQYF.

This clonotype was observed a handful of times. This chain links TRBV28 with TRBJ2-3; 11 bases are shared with TRBD2. This CDR3 is 14 amino acids long. J lost 5 bases, V lost 9 bases, and 7 bases had no gene match. Germline CDR1 and CDR2: MDHEN and SYDVKM. CDR3 nucleotides: TGTGCCAGTTCTAGCGGGGGGACCTTAGATACGCAGTATTTT. Encoded protein: CASSSGGTLDTQYF.

This chain joins TRBV5-1 and TRBJ2-5; D might be TRBD1 (5 bases). TRBJ2-1 explains the end of the DNA better; the J call may be wrong. The CDR3 is 13 amino acids. CDR1 is SGHRS and CDR2 is YFSETQ in the germline V gene. This CDR3 reads CASSFQGNNEQFF. CDR3 bases: TGCGCCAGCAGCTTCCAGGGTAACAATGAGCAGTTCTTC.

This rearrangement joins TRBV20-1 to TRBJ2-5, with 12 bases that match TRBD2. The germline gives CDR1 DFQATT, CDR2 SNEGSKA (reference sequence). The CDR3 sequence is 15 residues long. V trimming: 6 bases; J trimming: 1 base; junction bases outside the gene matches: 6. CDR3 DNA: TGCAGTGCCACGACTAGCGGGGGATTCCAAGAGACCCAGTACTTC. Translating it yields CSATTSGGFQETQYF.

Many counts were recorded for this clonotype. The V and J genes are TRBV27 and TRBJ1-5; D gene ambiguous. Germline assignment: CDR1 MNHEY and CDR2 SMNVEV (reference sequence). The CDR3 has 13 amino acids. V lost 0 bases, J lost 2 bases, and 2 bases lay in between. CDR3 loop: CASSLSGNQPQHF. In DNA, the CDR3 is TGTGCCAGCAGTTTATCCGGCAATCAGCCCCAGCATTTT.

V is TRBV20-1 and J is TRBJ2-3; 7 nucleotides align to TRBD2. V was clipped by 8 bases and J by 5 bases; unmatched bases: 4. CDR3 length equals 11 residues. Germline V lookup: CDR1 DFQATT, CDR2 SNEGSKA (reference sequence). CDR3 region: CSSVAGDTQYF. The CDR3 region has the DNA TGCAGTTCCGTAGCGGGAGATACGCAGTATTTT.

The chain links TRBV5-1 to TRBJ2-3; the D call may be TRBD1 or TRBD2 (7 bases each). This CDR3 spans 16 amino acids. Germline lookup yields CDR1 SGHRS and CDR2 YFSETQ. The V end lost 0 bases, the J end lost 2 bases, and 13 bases lay between the germline ends. The CDR3 coding sequence is TGCGCCAGCAGCTTGGGACAGGGAGGGAACACAGATACGCAGTATTTT. Amino acids: CASSLGQGGNTDTQYF.

CDR3 sequence reads: CASSGYRGTQETQYF. Written as DNA, the CDR3 is TGCGCCAGCAGCGGCTACAGGGGCACTCAAGAGACCCAGTACTTC. The chain has TRBV5-1 and TRBJ2-5; 7 positions match TRBD1. V dropped 4 bases and J dropped 2; count of bases not matched to a gene: 8. Looked up from germline, CDR1 is SGHRS and CDR2 is YFSETQ. CDR3 length equals 15 residues.

The sample holds a few counts of this clonotype. The J gene is TRBJ2-5, the V gene TRBV5-1; D is perhaps TRBD1 (5 bases). V lost 0 bases and J lost 4, with 10 bases in between. The CDR3 has 14 residues. CDR1 is SGHRS and CDR2 is YFSETQ in the germline V gene. The chain's CDR3 is CASSLGAGIETQYF. For the CDR3, the DNA is TGCGCCAGCAGCTTGGGGGCAGGGATAGAGACCCAGTACTTC. Looking up the rest from reference TRBV5-1 and TRBJ2-5 gives the full variable domain: KAGVTQTPRYLIKTRGQQVTLSCSPISGHRSVSWYQQTPGQGLQFLFEYFSETQRNKGNFPGRFSGRQFSNSRSEMNVSTLELGDSALYLCASSLGAGIETQYFGPGTRLLVL.

Only a few counts were recorded for this clonotype. The chain has TRBV19 and TRBJ2-4, with D perhaps TRBD2 (5 bases). The CDR3 is 15 amino acids. Germline CDR1 is LNHDA and CDR2 is SQIVND (reference sequence). Deletions cut 7 bases from V and 1 base from J, with 14 bases between. The CDR3 DNA reads TGTGCCAGTACCCAATACGAGGGCGCCAAAAACATTCAGTACTTC. Translated, it gives CASTQYEGAKNIQYF. Complete variable domain (other parts from reference TRBV19 and TRBJ2-4): DGGITQSPKYLFRKEGQNVTLSCEQNLNHDAMYWYRQDPGQGLRLIYYSQIVNDFQKGDIAEGYSVSREKKESFPLTVTSAQKNPTAFYLCASTQYEGAKNIQYFGAGTRLSVL.

The chain employs TRBV20-1 and TRBJ2-3, with D tentatively TRBD2 (6 bases). V was trimmed by 6 bases and J by 1 base, leaving 17 bases between them. This CDR3 comprises 15 residues. Germline V gene data show CDR1 as DFQATT and CDR2 as SNEGSKA (reference sequence). CDR3 loop: CSAGSRGGGTDTQYF. CDR3 DNA: TGCAGTGCCGGGAGTCGTGGAGGGGGCACAGATACGCAGTATTTT.

CDR3 coding DNA: TGTGCCAGCAGCCCGGAAAGGGCGTATGGAAACACCATATATTTT. Its translation: CASSPERAYGNTIYF. The V call is TRBV6-5, the J call TRBJ1-3; unclear D gene. With 6 bases removed from V and 3 bases from J, the gap between germline ends came to 15 bases. Germline-derived CDR1 and CDR2 are MNHEY and SVGAGI. The CDR3 has 15 residues.

This clonotype was counted only a few times. The chain couples TRBV5-1 to TRBJ2-7; no clear D gene. Germline V gives CDR1 SGHRS, CDR2 YFSETQ. Trimming took off 0 bases at V and 1 base at J, with 8 bases between the two ends. This CDR3 is 14 amino acids long. CDR3 coding DNA: TGCGCCAGCAGCTTGGGGGCCCCGTCCTACGAGCAGTACTTC. It codes for CASSLGAPSYEQYF.

This clonotype was detected only a few times. The chain has TRBV29-1 and TRBJ2-5; 10 nucleotides align to TRBD1. The germline V gene has CDR1 SQVTM and CDR2 ANQGSEA. The CDR3 covers 13 residues. V shed 1 base, J shed 13 bases, and the junction held 9 bases outside the gene matches. CDR3 residues: CSVEAVDRGRVYF. For the CDR3, the DNA is TGCAGCGTTGAAGCGGTAGACAGGGGGCGGGTGTACTTC.

The sample holds a few counts of this clonotype. V and J are TRBV4-1 and TRBJ2-7, with TRBD2 matching over 13 bases. The CDR3 totals 16 residues. Germline V CDR1 and CDR2: MGHRA, YSYEKL. Trimming removed 0 bases from V and 2 bases from J; junction bases left unmatched: 1. As DNA, the CDR3 is TGCGCCAGCAGCCAAGAGACTAGCGGGGGGACCTACGAGCAGTACTTC. Its protein product is CASSQETSGGTYEQYF.

The gene calls are TRBV9 and TRBJ2-3, with D unresolved. The germline CDR1 and CDR2 sequences are SGDLS and YYNGEE. The CDR3 is 15 residues long. V lost 3 bases and J 2 bases, leaving 13 bases between the germline ends. This CDR3 is CASSDNTGPTDTQYF. The DNA of the CDR3 is TGTGCCAGCAGCGATAACACCGGCCCCACAGATACGCAGTATTTT.

The chain links TRBV2 to TRBJ2-7; unclear D gene. V was clipped by 11 bases and J by 4 bases, with 21 bases between them. Germline V gene lookup returns CDR1 SNHLY and CDR2 FYNNEI. The CDR3 sequence is 14 residues long. DNA for the CDR3: TGTGCCGGCAAAAGGGAAAGGGATGCGTACGAGCAGTACTTC. This encodes CAGKRERDAYEQYF.